A selection of T cell receptor beta chains follows, all from one sample in a study of vaccination and CD4 T cells after COVID-19. TCRdb reprocessed the PCR reads with MiXCR, giving one entry per CDR3 protein. The repertoire holds some 11,000 distinct CDR3 sequences, with 54% as singletons. These TCRs' antigens remain unknown. The sample was CD4+ T cells from blood, cultured in vitro. Receptors were obtained from a human donor who had recovered from COVID-19. CDR3s include the opening cysteine and the closing phenylalanine or tryptophan. A D gene is named only where the DNA matches it firmly. Size is omitted from some rows. Given values are once, few, many or a class for expanded clones.

TGTGCCAGCAGCCCTGACCGGGACAGGGGGTACTACGAGCAGTACTTC | CASSPDRDRGYYEQYF | TRBV7-6 | TRBD1 | TRBJ2-7 | NA
TGTGCCAGCAGTCAGTCCCTAACACCCTACGAGCAGTACTTC | CASSQSLTPYEQYF | TRBV12-3/TRBV12-4 | NA | TRBJ2-7 | few
TGCGCCAGCAGCCAAGAGGGGTTATACACTGAAGCTTTCTTT | CASSQEGLYTEAFF | TRBV4-3 | NA | TRBJ1-1 | NA
TGTGCCAGCAGTCCTGTAAAGGGCGGGGGGGCGAAGACCCAGTACTTC | CASSPVKGGGAKTQYF | TRBV6-2/TRBV6-3 | TRBD2 | TRBJ2-5 | medium-sized
TGTGCCCACGGGCCCTCGGGGGGGGCATACACTGAAGCTTTCTTT | CAHGPSGGAYTEAFF | TRBV7-9 | NA | TRBJ1-1 | NA
TGTGCCAGCAGCCCGACAGGGGTTGGTGGCTACACCTTC | CASSPTGVGGYTF | TRBV7-8 | TRBD1 | TRBJ1-2 | NA
TGTGCCAGCAGGCTCGGCACAGGGAGGGAGACCCAGTACTTC | CASRLGTGRETQYF | TRBV28 | NA | TRBJ2-5 | NA
TGTGCCACCAGCAGACCCTCCGGGGGCGGTAATGAAAAACTGTTTTTT | CATSRPSGGGNEKLFF | TRBV15 | NA | TRBJ1-4 | NA
TGCAGTGCTAGAGAGTGGACTAGCGGGATTTCAGAGACCCAGTACTTC | CSAREWTSGISETQYF | TRBV20-1 | TRBD2 | TRBJ2-5 | NA
TGTGCCAGCAGTGACGGGGGAGCTGGAAACATTCAGTACTTC | CASSDGGAGNIQYF | TRBV6-4 | NA | TRBJ2-4 | NA
TGTGCCACCAGTGATTTCTGGGGGAATGAGCAGTTCTTC | CATSDFWGNEQFF | TRBV24-1 | NA | TRBJ2-1 | few
TGTGCCAGCAGACCGTCGACAGGGGATAATTCACCCCTCCACTTT | CASRPSTGDNSPLHF | TRBV6-2/TRBV6-3 | TRBD1 | TRBJ1-6 | NA
TGCGCCAGCAGCGGAATTCAGGGAGGTGTCACTGAAGCTTTCTTT | CASSGIQGGVTEAFF | TRBV5-1 | NA | TRBJ1-1 | NA
TGTGCCACCAGCCGAAGGACAGGGGGTCCCGGGGAGCTGTTTTTT | CATSRRTGGPGELFF | TRBV15 | TRBD1 | TRBJ2-2 | few
TGTGCCAGCAGCTCGAGTAGCGGGATTAAGGAGACCCAGTACTTC | CASSSSSGIKETQYF | TRBV7-9 | TRBD2 | TRBJ2-5 | NA
TGTGCCACCAGCAGAGATCGGGGGAACCTTGAAGCTTTCTTT | CATSRDRGNLEAFF | TRBV15 | NA | TRBJ1-1 | few
TGTGCCAGCAGCTTTGCGGGGTCTAAGAACACTGAAGCTTTCTTT | CASSFAGSKNTEAFF | TRBV7-2 | NA | TRBJ1-1 | NA
TGTGCCAGCAGCTCCTCGGACAGGAACACTGAAGCTTTCTTT | CASSSSDRNTEAFF | TRBV11-2 | NA | TRBJ1-1 | medium-sized
TGTGCCAGCAGACCGGGACAGGGAAGAGGTGGCTACACCTTC | CASRPGQGRGGYTF | TRBV2 | TRBD1 | TRBJ1-2 | few
TGTGCCAGCACTAACAGGGGGACAGATACGCAGTATTTT | CASTNRGTDTQYF | TRBV27 | TRBD1 | TRBJ2-3 | NA
TGTGCCAGCTCACCAAGGGGCTACGAGCAGTACTTC | CASSPRGYEQYF | TRBV18 | NA | TRBJ2-7 | NA
TGTGCCATCAGTGAGACGACAGGGGACCTTAACTATGGCTACACCTTC | CAISETTGDLNYGYTF | TRBV10-3 | TRBD1 | TRBJ1-2 | NA
TGTGCCAGCAGCTTAACAGGGCAGGGGGCTAGGAATGAGCAGTTCTTC | CASSLTGQGARNEQFF | TRBV7-3 | TRBD1 | TRBJ2-1 | NA
TGTGCCAGCAGCTTAGGCGTCGTCTACGAGCAGTACTTC | CASSLGVVYEQYF | TRBV11-2 | NA | TRBJ2-7 | few
TGTGCCAGCAGCTTGAAAAGCTACACTGAAGCTTTCTTT | CASSLKSYTEAFF | TRBV7-3 | NA | TRBJ1-1 | NA
TGTGCCGATAGGCACCGATTAGCCAAAAACATTCAGTACTTC | CADRHRLAKNIQYF | TRBV11-3 | NA | TRBJ2-4 | NA
TGTGCCAGCAGTTTTGTCGGCAGTCAAGAGACCCAGTACTTC | CASSFVGSQETQYF | TRBV12-3/TRBV12-4 | NA | TRBJ2-5 | NA
TGTGCCAGCAGTTATAGGACTAGCAGGGATACGCAGTATTTT | CASSYRTSRDTQYF | TRBV27 | TRBD2 | TRBJ2-3 | NA
TGTGCCAGCAGCCCGCCTGCCAACTTGGGTACGCAGTATTTT | CASSPPANLGTQYF | TRBV7-8 | NA | TRBJ2-3 | NA
TGTGCCAGCAGTGGTATCTATGGCTACACCTTC | CASSGIYGYTF | TRBV25-1 | NA | TRBJ1-2 | NA
TGTGCCAGCAGCTTAGGGGGGGGGATCTCCTACGAGCAGTACTTC | CASSLGGGISYEQYF | TRBV7-3 | TRBD2 | TRBJ2-7 | NA
TGCAGTGCACCTACGGAAGCAGGGGCGGGGACTGAAGCTTTCTTT | CSAPTEAGAGTEAFF | TRBV20-1 | NA | TRBJ1-1 | NA
TGTGCCAGCAGAGTAACTAGCGGGGGGGCCTCTGGGGCCAACGTCCTGACTTTC | CASRVTSGGASGANVLTF | TRBV2 | TRBD2 | TRBJ2-6 | NA
TGTGCCAGCAGCTCCAAGACCGGAAACTATGGCTACACCTTC | CASSSKTGNYGYTF | TRBV7-2 | NA | TRBJ1-2 | NA
TGTGCCACCAGTGATTTTGCGGGTTTAGGCCGCAATGAGCAGTTCTTC | CATSDFAGLGRNEQFF | TRBV24-1 | NA | TRBJ2-1 | NA
TGTGCCAGCAGTTTGATTCTTTTACAGAGAGATCAGCCCCAGCATTTT | CASSLILLQRDQPQHF | TRBV12-3/TRBV12-4 | NA | TRBJ1-5 | NA
TGTGCCAGCAGCCAAGGACTAGCGATCCCCTACGAGCAGTACTTC | CASSQGLAIPYEQYF | TRBV4-2 | TRBD2 | TRBJ2-7 | few
TGTGCCAGCAGCCCGGCGGGTCGGGGCTATGGCTACACCTTC | CASSPAGRGYGYTF | TRBV12-3/TRBV12-4 | NA | TRBJ1-2 | once
TGCGCCAGCCAGCGGGACAGCTATGGCTACACCTTC | CASQRDSYGYTF | TRBV10-2 | TRBD1 | TRBJ1-2 | NA
TGTGCCAGCAGCGGATCCACAGATACGCAGTATTTT | CASSGSTDTQYF | TRBV5-6 | NA | TRBJ2-3 | NA
TGTGCCAGCAGCTTTGGGGCGCCGGGCACTGAAGCTTTCTTT | CASSFGAPGTEAFF | TRBV5-5 | NA | TRBJ1-1 | NA
TGTGCCGATGGTACTAGCGGAGGGAGTGAGCAGTTCTTC | CADGTSGGSEQFF | TRBV12-3/TRBV12-4 | TRBD2 | TRBJ2-1 | NA
TGTGCCAGCAGCGGTATATCCCTCTATGGCTACACCTTC | CASSGISLYGYTF | TRBV9 | NA | TRBJ1-2 | NA
TGTGCCAGCAGCTCTGGACCTAAAACTAACTATGGCTACACCTTC | CASSSGPKTNYGYTF | TRBV5-4 | NA | TRBJ1-2 | NA
TGTGCCAGCAGTTACTACCCCTCCCCCAATGAGCAGTTCTTC | CASSYYPSPNEQFF | TRBV6-5 | NA | TRBJ2-1 | NA
TGTGCCAGCAGGCCCAACAGGGGCGGTCAGCCCCAGCATTTT | CASRPNRGGQPQHF | TRBV6-2/TRBV6-3 | TRBD1 | TRBJ1-5 | once
TGTGCCAGCAGCAAGGAGGTAAACGACACAGTCTACTCCTATAATTCACCCCTCCACTTT | CASSKEVNDTVYSYNSPLHF | TRBV21-1 | NA | TRBJ1-6 | NA
TGTGCCTGGAGTAGTCAGAGGGGGCGGAATCAGCCCCAGCATTTT | CAWSSQRGRNQPQHF | TRBV30 | TRBD1 | TRBJ1-5 | NA
TGTGCCACCAGTGAGCCGGGACAAGACTTCACAGATACGCAGTATTTT | CATSEPGQDFTDTQYF | TRBV24-1 | NA | TRBJ2-3 | few
TGTGCCAGCAGCTTACAGGCGGCAGAATCTGGCTATGGCTACACCTTC | CASSLQAAESGYGYTF | TRBV7-2 | NA | TRBJ1-2 | NA
TGTGCCAGCAGTTTAGCACGCGTCCCCTACGAGCAGTACTTC | CASSLARVPYEQYF | TRBV12-3/TRBV12-4 | NA | TRBJ2-7 | NA
TGTGCCAGCAGTTCCCCCCGTAGAGGGAGAGCAAACATTCAGTACTTC | CASSSPRRGRANIQYF | TRBV6-5 | NA | TRBJ2-4 | NA
TGTGCCAGCACCTGGGGGGGGCGCGGCTATGGCTACACCTTC | CASTWGGRGYGYTF | TRBV3-1 | NA | TRBJ1-2 | NA